The rows below give T cell receptor beta chains drawn from one sample of a study of long-term antiretroviral therapy in people with HIV. The data were produced by immunoSEQ multiplex PCR, yet TCRdb's version contains in-frame clones alone and is incomplete. The profile shows 20,000 or so clones, roughly 79% of them singletons. The input for sequencing was unsorted PBMCs, taken at the start of antiretroviral therapy, before treatment. The receptors come from a woman between 18 and 29 years old with HIV. The CDR3 runs from the conserved cysteine through the conserved F or W. A D gene is named only where the DNA matches it firmly. Part of the rows lack a size; the others show once, few, many or a class for expanded clones.

J	V	size	D	CDR3	DNA
TRBJ2-1	TRBV7-6	-	TRBD2	CASSFRSGGANNEQFF	TGTGCCAGCAGCTTTCGTAGCGGGGGGGCCAACAATGAGCAGTTCTTC
TRBJ1-1	TRBV2	-	TRBD1	CASSGTGDTEAFF	TGTGCCAGCAGTGGGACAGGGGACACTGAAGCTTTCTTT
TRBJ1-1	TRBV29-1	-	-	CSVGGSGAEAFF	TGCAGCGTTGGGGGTTCGGGGGCTGAAGCTTTCTTT
TRBJ2-7	TRBV18	once	-	CASSPWDIRDEQYF	TGTGCCAGCTCACCATGGGACATCCGCGATGAGCAGTACTTC
TRBJ1-3	TRBV7-9	-	-	CASSPTTSSGNTIYF	TGTGCCAGCAGCCCTACCACGAGCTCTGGAAACACCATATATTTT
TRBJ2-1	TRBV19	-	-	CASSVRVHRDEQFF	TGTGCCAGTAGTGTCCGGGTTCATAGGGATGAGCAGTTCTTC
TRBJ1-3	TRBV6-1	once	TRBD1	CASTNRGGHAIYF	TGTGCCAGCACTAACAGGGGCGGGCACGCCATATATTTT
TRBJ2-1	TRBV5-7	once	TRBD2	CASSSGTSGRLNEQFF	TGTGCCAGCAGCTCCGGGACTAGCGGGAGGTTAAATGAGCAGTTCTTC
TRBJ2-3	TRBV28	-	TRBD2	CATYESGKGDTQYF	TGTGCCACCTATGAAAGCGGGAAAGGTGATACGCAGTATTTT
TRBJ2-7	TRBV6-5	-	-	CASSFGEQYF	TGTGCCAGCAGTTTCGGCGAGCAGTACTTC
TRBJ1-1	TRBV7-9	once	-	CASSFQGGTEAFF	TGTGCCAGCAGCTTCCAAGGGGGCACTGAAGCTTTCTTT
TRBJ2-2	TRBV6-4	-	-	CASGDWPNTGELFF	TGTGCCAGCGGGGACTGGCCGAACACCGGGGAGCTGTTTTTT
TRBJ2-1	TRBV18	-	-	CASSHGIYNEQFF	TGTGCCAGCTCTCACGGGATATACAATGAGCAGTTCTTC
TRBJ1-5	TRBV7-8	-	-	CASSLSPFRGDQPQHF	TGTGCCAGCAGCTTATCTCCTTTTCGGGGGGATCAGCCCCAGCATTTT
TRBJ1-2	TRBV27	-	-	CASSLGGHYGYTF	TGTGCCAGCAGTTTAGGCGGGCACTATGGCTACACCTTC
TRBJ2-1	TRBV6-5	-	-	CASSYGPYNEQFF	TGTGCCAGCAGTTACGGCCCCTACAATGAGCAGTTCTTC
TRBJ2-7	TRBV6-1	-	TRBD1	CASTDRAGTGEQYF	TGTGCCAGCACTGATCGGGCCGGGACAGGCGAGCAGTACTTC
TRBJ1-2	TRBV10-3	-	-	CAIRRESYGYTF	TGTGCCATCAGGAGGGAGAGCTATGGCTACACCTTC
TRBJ2-2	TRBV27	-	-	CASSSRGSGELFF	TGTGCCAGCAGCTCAAGGGGGTCCGGGGAGCTGTTTTTT
TRBJ1-4	TRBV4-3	-	-	CASSQDWLGEEKLFF	TGCGCCAGCAGCCAAGATTGGTTGGGGGAGGAAAAACTGTTTTTT
TRBJ2-2	TRBV4-1	once	-	CASSQGAVGELFF	TGCGCCAGCAGCCAAGGGGCGGTCGGGGAGCTGTTTTTT
TRBJ1-5	TRBV28	once	-	CASSLIRGINQPQHF	TGTGCCAGCAGTTTAATAAGGGGTATCAATCAGCCCCAGCATTTT
TRBJ1-1	TRBV19	-	-	CASSHLQSHTEAFF	TGTGCCAGTAGTCATTTACAATCGCACACTGAAGCTTTCTTT
TRBJ1-1	TRBV9	-	-	CASSTGTGNTEAFF	TGTGCCAGCAGTACAGGCACGGGGAACACTGAAGCTTTCTTT
TRBJ1-2	TRBV6-1	few	-	CATHDRTYGYTF	TGTGCCACCCACGACAGAACCTATGGCTACACCTTC
TRBJ2-1	TRBV2	once	TRBD2	CASGGLAGEGEQFF	TGTGCCAGCGGGGGACTAGCGGGAGAGGGGGAGCAGTTCTTC
TRBJ2-7	TRBV11-2	-	-	CASSLVHEQYF	TGTGCCAGCAGCTTAGTGCACGAGCAGTACTTC
TRBJ1-2	TRBV5-1	few	-	CASTIPGATDGYTF	TGCGCCAGCACCATTCCCGGGGCGACAGATGGCTACACCTTC
TRBJ1-5	TRBV19	-	-	CASSIGRRGNQPQHF	TGTGCCAGTAGTATAGGTCGTCGTGGCAATCAGCCCCAGCATTTT
TRBJ1-1	TRBV6-5	-	TRBD1	CASTQGGTEAFF	TGTGCCAGTACTCAGGGGGGCACTGAAGCTTTCTTT
TRBJ1-5	TRBV7-3	-	-	CASSLRGGDNQPQHF	TGTGCCAGCAGCTTAAGAGGGGGTGACAATCAGCCCCAGCATTTT
TRBJ2-1	TRBV11-1	-	TRBD2	CASSLSVGGRASDEQFF	TGTGCCAGCAGCTTAAGTGTAGGCGGGAGGGCCTCGGATGAGCAGTTCTTC
TRBJ2-3	TRBV5-6	-	-	CASSFRGGYTDTQYF	TGTGCCAGCAGCTTTAGGGGCGGGTATACAGATACGCAGTATTTT
TRBJ2-3	TRBV28	-	TRBD2	CASRPSSGESTDTQYF	TGTGCCAGCAGGCCCTCAAGCGGGGAGTCCACAGATACGCAGTATTTT
TRBJ2-1	TRBV2	-	TRBD2	CASSEAPTSGGGLGEQFF	TGTGCCAGCAGTGAAGCGCCGACTAGCGGGGGGGGCTTGGGGGAGCAGTTCTTC
TRBJ2-1	TRBV7-9	-	-	CASSVSGTGEQFF	TGTGCCAGCAGCGTTTCAGGGACGGGCGAGCAGTTCTTC
TRBJ1-2	TRBV27	few	-	CASSLSGGAQVYGYTF	TGTGCCAGCAGTTTATCGGGTGGGGCGCAGGTGTATGGCTACACCTTC
TRBJ2-1	TRBV11-3	-	-	CASSLASGTPTSEQFF	TGTGCCAGCAGCTTAGCATCTGGAACACCAACAAGTGAGCAGTTCTTC
TRBJ2-4	TRBV7-6	-	TRBD2	CASSLASGTIKNIQYF	TGTGCCAGCAGCTTAGCGTCCGGGACTATTAAAAACATTCAGTACTTC
TRBJ2-7	TRBV4-1	-	-	CASSQEPPGTPGRGGEQYF	TGCGCCAGCAGCCAAGAGCCCCCCGGGACTCCAGGACGAGGGGGCGAGCAGTACTTC
TRBJ1-1	TRBV2	-	-	CAGGVLNTEAFF	TGTGCCGGGGGGGTGCTGAACACTGAAGCTTTCTTT
TRBJ1-2	TRBV4-2	-	-	CASSLSGQGRVYGYTF	TGTGCCAGCAGCCTATCGGGGCAGGGGCGCGTCTATGGCTACACCTTC
TRBJ2-5	TRBV4-2	-	-	CASSQDEGLLQETQYF	TGTGCCAGCAGCCAAGACGAGGGACTGCTCCAAGAGACCCAGTACTTC
TRBJ1-2	TRBV2	-	-	CASSEVPRPYDGYTF	TGTGCCAGCAGTGAAGTCCCCAGGCCCTACGATGGCTACACCTTC
TRBJ1-2	TRBV23-1	-	TRBD1	CASSQSGTGLRSYGYTF	TGCGCCAGCAGTCAATCGGGGACAGGACTCAGGAGCTATGGCTACACCTTC
TRBJ2-1	TRBV4-3	-	TRBD2	CASSQETSSGGGDEQFF	TGCGCCAGCAGCCAAGAGACTTCTAGCGGGGGGGGTGATGAGCAGTTCTTC
TRBJ2-7	TRBV5-1	-	TRBD2	CASSPGVGGPYEQYF	TGCGCCAGCAGCCCTGGGGTGGGAGGGCCATACGAGCAGTACTTC
TRBJ2-2	TRBV7-9	-	-	CASSFSYGSNTGELFF	TGTGCCAGCAGCTTTTCTTACGGGAGTAACACCGGGGAGCTGTTTTTT
TRBJ1-2	TRBV11-1	-	-	CASSLKTLDGYTF	TGTGCCAGCAGCTTGAAGACATTGGATGGCTACACCTTC